Following are 30 T cell receptor beta chains from one sample sequenced in a study of cytomegalovirus exposure and HLA in healthy donors. A multiplex PCR was run with 60 Vbeta primers and 13 Jbeta primers. Some clones are missing from TCRdb's copy, which holds only in-frame ones; the method was immunoSEQ multiplex PCR. This sample carries about 240,000 clones, approximately 81% of them seen once, and the ten largest clones take approximately 8.4%. Sequencing used PBMCs. Receptor source: a woman aged 55-75 years in good health and CMV-seropositive.

In the case of this clone: The same CDR3 also results from other DNA sequences found in this sample. The gene calls are TRBV16 and TRBJ1-5, with no clear D. The CDR3 is made up of 12 amino acids. Germline values: CDR1 KGHSY, CDR2 FQNENV. V gave up 4 bases and J gave up 7 bases, with 8 bases separating them. CDR3 residues: CASSPGEQPQHF. In DNA, the CDR3 is TGTGCCAGCAGCCCAGGTGAACAGCCCCAGCATTTT.

Only a few counts were recorded for this clone. The chain employs TRBV9 and TRBJ2-3, with D possibly matching TRBD1 (6 bases). Trimming shortened V by 4 bases and J by 0 bases, and 18 bases separated the two germline ends. Germline assignment: CDR1 SGDLS and CDR2 YYNGEE. This CDR3 has 17 residues. In nucleotides, the CDR3 is TGTGCCAGCAGCAGAGGGGGTTACCTTGCTAGCACAGATACGCAGTATTTT. It yields the protein CASSRGGYLASTDTQYF.

This chain uses TRBV6-1 with TRBJ1-5; 10 bases match TRBD1. This CDR3 comprises 16 residues. The germline V gene has CDR1 MNHNS and CDR2 SASEGT. Trimming cost V 2 bases and J 2 bases; bases outside gene matches: 3. CDR3 loop: CASSELGTGGNQPQHF. The DNA for the CDR3 is TGTGCCAGCAGTGAATTGGGGACAGGGGGCAATCAGCCCCAGCATTTT.

This rearrangement joins TRBV28 to TRBJ2-7; 7 bases fit TRBD1. Trimming took 6 bases from V and 6 from J; bases not matched to a gene: 5. CDR3 length: 12 residues. Germline CDR1 MDHEN, CDR2 SYDVKM. CDR3 protein: CASRSTGFEQYF. CDR3 DNA sequence: TGTGCCAGCAGATCGACAGGGTTCGAGCAGTACTTC.

V and J are TRBV5-1 and TRBJ1-1; D unclear. The CDR3 consists of 14 residues. V lost 0 bases, J lost 7 bases, and 13 bases lay in between. The germline CDR1 and CDR2 sequences are SGHRS and YFSETQ. CDR3 nucleotide sequence: TGCGCCAGCAGCTTGGCCGGCGGTCGGGGTGAAGCTTTCTTT. Its protein is CASSLAGGRGEAFF.

J is TRBJ1-2 and V is TRBV9; TRBD1 matches at 11 bases. CDR1 and CDR2 (germline): SGDLS, YYNGEE. Trimming at V came to 4 bases and at J to 6 bases, leaving 11 bases not matched to a gene. The CDR3 sequence is 16 residues long. The CDR3 loop is CASSTDTGQGVDGYTF. For the CDR3, the DNA is TGTGCCAGCAGCACCGATACGGGACAGGGGGTTGATGGCTACACCTTC.

The chain joins TRBV28 to TRBJ1-3; D ambiguous. V was clipped by 10 bases and J by 3 bases, with 16 bases between them. The CDR3 sequence is 14 residues long. Germline CDR1 MDHEN, CDR2 SYDVKM. CDR3: CATSPILIGNTIYF. CDR3 DNA: TGTGCCACTTCCCCCATCCTAATTGGAAACACCATATATTTT.

CDR3 in amino acids: CASSRDRGPYEQYF. The CDR3 coding sequence is TGTGCCAGCTCACGGGACAGGGGGCCCTACGAGCAGTACTTC. This chain uses TRBV18 with TRBJ2-7, with 12 positions matching TRBD1. The J segment lost 2 bases and the V segment lost 4 bases, leaving 0 bases of the junction unmatched. The CDR3 length is 14 residues. Looked up from germline, CDR1 is KGHSH and CDR2 is LQKENI.

The gene calls are TRBV28 and TRBJ2-7; D is possibly TRBD2 (6 bases). Germline assignment: CDR1 MDHEN and CDR2 SYDVKM. The CDR3 totals 16 residues. Trimming removed 4 bases from V and 2 bases from J, with 18 bases in between. The CDR3 loop reads CASSSNPKRAAYEQYF. As DNA, the CDR3 is TGTGCCAGCAGTTCGAACCCTAAGCGGGCAGCCTACGAGCAGTACTTC.

The chain links TRBV2 to TRBJ1-2, with D hard to call. There are 12 residues in the CDR3. V dropped 9 bases and J dropped 3 bases, with 11 bases sitting between them. In germline, CDR1 is SNHLY, CDR2 FYNNEI. The CDR3 region has the DNA TGTGCCAGTCATGCGGTAGACTATGGCTACACCTTC. Its protein is CASHAVDYGYTF.

J is TRBJ2-5 and V is TRBV6-1; D may be TRBD1 (5 bases). Germline loops: CDR1 MNHNS, CDR2 SASEGT. Trimming stripped 4 bases from V and 1 base from J, with 13 bases between. The CDR3 has 15 residues. The CDR3 protein is CASSVPGSFQETQYF. In nucleotides, the CDR3 is TGTGCCAGCAGTGTCCCAGGGTCCTTCCAAGAGACCCAGTACTTC.

The V and J genes are TRBV5-6 and TRBJ2-2, with 12 bases that match TRBD1. The CDR3 has 16 amino acids. Germline values: CDR1 SGHDT, CDR2 YYEEEE. V lost 0 bases and J lost 7; bases outside the gene matches: 4. CDR3 residues: CASSLGGQGAIGELFF. The CDR3 nucleotides are TGTGCCAGCAGCTTGGGGGGACAGGGGGCGATCGGGGAGCTGTTTTTT.

The chain has TRBV5-1 and TRBJ2-3, with 7 bases lining up with TRBD1. V lost 5 bases to trimming and J lost 2 bases; unmatched junction nucleotides: 14. The CDR3 sequence is 17 residues long. Germline CDR1 and CDR2: SGHRS and YFSETQ. The CDR3 region has the DNA TGCGCCAGCAGTCCGGCGGGCAGGGGGACGATCACAGATACGCAGTATTTT. This gives the protein CASSPAGRGTITDTQYF.

The J gene is TRBJ2-1, the V gene TRBV5-1; 9 bases are a match to TRBD2. CDR3 length: 18 amino acids. The V gene's germline CDR1 is SGHRS and CDR2 YFSETQ. V lost 4 bases and J lost 4; bases outside the gene matches: 15. CDR3 sequence reads: CASSVIAGEVVAYNEQFF. In nucleotides, the CDR3 is TGCGCCAGCAGCGTGATAGCGGGAGAGGTAGTTGCATACAATGAGCAGTTCTTC.

The rearrangement uses TRBV5-4 and TRBJ2-1; weak D call: TRBD2 (6 bases). The V gene lost 0 bases and the J gene lost 0 bases, with 7 bases spanning the gap. The germline V gene encodes CDR1 SGHNT and CDR2 YYREEE (reference sequence). CDR3 size: 15 residues. The CDR3 coding sequence is TGTGCCAGCAGCTTGGGCGGGGACTCCTACAATGAGCAGTTCTTC. This translates into CASSLGGDSYNEQFF.

The V gene is TRBV6-1, the J gene TRBJ1-2, with a tentative D call TRBD1 (5 bases). The V and J ends lost 1 base and 1 base respectively, with 13 bases between them. There are 16 residues in the CDR3. The germline gives CDR1 MNHNS, CDR2 SASEGT. The CDR3 region is CASSEDLGQGNYGYTF. The DNA for the CDR3 is TGTGCCAGCAGTGAAGACCTGGGGCAGGGTAACTATGGCTACACCTTC.

CDR3 amino acids: CASSSAGNYGYTF. The CDR3 bases are TGTGCCAGCAGCTCCGCGGGGAACTATGGCTACACCTTC. The chain joins TRBV7-9 to TRBJ1-2; no definite D call. Germline V gene lookup returns CDR1 SEHNR and CDR2 FQNEAQ (reference sequence). Trimming stripped 4 bases from V and 2 bases from J, with 8 bases between. This CDR3 is 13 amino acids long. The whole variable domain, remainder taken from reference TRBV7-9 and TRBJ1-2, is DTGVSQNPRHKITKRGQNVTFRCDPISEHNRLYWYRQTLGQGPEFLTYFQNEAQLEKSRLLSDRFSAERPKGSFSTLEIQRTEQGDSAMYLCASSSAGNYGYTFGSGTRLTVV.

The chain uses TRBV1 and TRBJ2-2; the table's D gene call, TRBD2, was not cross checked with the DNA. TRBV1 is classified as a pseudogene. This CDR3 is built from 17 residues. CDR3 protein: CTSSQGCSGRGTGELFF. In nucleotides, the CDR3 is TGCACCAGCAGCCAAGGGTGTAGCGGGAGGGGTACCGGGGAGCTGTTTTTT.

The CDR3 sequence is CASSSLYRAGTEAFF. Written as DNA, the CDR3 is TGTGCCAGCAGCTCGTTGTACAGGGCAGGAACTGAAGCTTTCTTT. The chain uses TRBV7-9 and TRBJ1-1; a weak D match, TRBD1 (6 bases). Germline-derived CDR1 and CDR2 are SEHNR and FQNEAQ (reference sequence). This CDR3 is built from 15 residues. V lost 4 bases, J lost 5 bases, and 17 bases lay in between.

This sequence joins TRBV7-9 and TRBJ2-7, with no clear D. The germline V and J ends were trimmed by 5 bases and 0 bases, with 8 bases remaining between them. Per the germline V gene, CDR1 is SEHNR and CDR2 is FQNEAQ (reference sequence). The CDR3 is 13 residues long. The CDR3, as DNA: TGTGCCAGCAGCACAACACCCTCCTACGAGCAGTACTTC. It encodes CASSTTPSYEQYF.

The V and J genes are TRBV5-1 and TRBJ2-7; 7 bases agree with TRBD2. Germline V CDR1 and CDR2: SGHRS, YFSETQ. The V segment lost 4 bases and the J segment 2 bases; nucleotides outside the gene matches: 9. The CDR3 is made up of 15 amino acids. CDR3 DNA sequence: TGCGCCAGCAGCCCCCGGACTAGGGTCCCCTACGAGCAGTACTTC. This gives the protein CASSPRTRVPYEQYF.

This clone was detected a few times. The rearrangement uses TRBV7-9 and TRBJ1-5; 10 nucleotides line up with TRBD1. The germline gives CDR1 SEHNR, CDR2 FQNEAQ (reference sequence). Losses at the gene ends were 5 bases for V and 7 bases for J; bases not matched to a gene: 14. The CDR3 has 17 residues. CDR3 in amino acids: CASSQSRVGTGDQPQHF. In nucleotides, the CDR3 is TGTGCCAGCAGCCAATCTCGGGTCGGGACAGGGGACCAGCCCCAGCATTTT.

This sequence joins TRBV5-1 and TRBJ1-5; D call uncertain. The CDR3 covers 15 residues. Per germline, CDR1 SGHRS and CDR2 YFSETQ. The germline V and J ends were trimmed by 0 bases and 2 bases, with 9 bases remaining between them. CDR3 in DNA: TGCGCCAGCAGCTTGGTGGGAGATGGCAATCAGCCCCAGCATTTT. The encoded protein is CASSLVGDGNQPQHF.

This chain uses TRBV27 with TRBJ1-1; 12 bases are shared with TRBD1. Trimming at V came to 3 bases and at J to 5 bases, leaving 4 bases not matched to a gene. The CDR3 contains 15 residues. The germline CDR1 and CDR2 sequences are MNHEY and SMNVEV (reference sequence). The CDR3 sequence: CASSLGTGGLTEAFF. As DNA, the CDR3 is TGTGCCAGCAGTTTGGGGACAGGGGGCTTAACTGAAGCTTTCTTT.

This chain joins TRBV28 and TRBJ2-1; 7 bases are shared with TRBD2. Losses at the gene ends were 3 bases for V and 8 bases for J; bases not matched to a gene: 10. This CDR3 is 15 amino acids long. Germline V gene sequence: CDR1 MDHEN, CDR2 SYDVKM. In DNA, the CDR3 is TGTGCCAGCAGTTTTCCGGGGGGAGTAAGCCATGAGCAGTTCTTC. Protein product: CASSFPGGVSHEQFF.

This clone was recorded only once. The chain joins TRBV5-1 to TRBJ2-1; 9 nucleotides match TRBD1. The CDR3 loop spans 14 amino acids. Germline V lookup: CDR1 SGHRS, CDR2 YFSETQ. Trimming removed 2 bases from V and 10 bases from J; junction bases left unmatched: 7. DNA for the CDR3: TGCGCCAGCAGCTTACAGGGGGCGTTAGGGGAGCAGTTCTTC. Its translation: CASSLQGALGEQFF.

In this sample, this clone turned up a few times. This chain joins TRBV18 and TRBJ1-3; D call uncertain. CDR1 and CDR2 (germline): KGHSH, LQKENI. V dropped 7 bases and J dropped 4 bases, with 14 bases sitting between them. This CDR3 has 14 residues. The CDR3 protein is CASLSGYTGNTIYF. CDR3 nucleotides: TGTGCCAGCTTGAGCGGGTATACGGGAAACACCATATATTTT.

This clone is a singleton in its sample. This sequence joins TRBV5-5 and TRBJ2-3, with 10 nucleotides matching TRBD2. CDR1 SGHKS and CDR2 YYEKEE come from the germline V gene (reference sequence). J gave up 3 bases and V 3 bases, and 7 bases lay outside the gene matches. This CDR3 comprises 16 residues. CDR3 sequence: CASSYLAGEGTDTQYF. CDR3 bases: TGTGCCAGCAGCTACCTAGCGGGAGAGGGGACAGATACGCAGTATTTT.

The genes are TRBV6-1 and TRBJ2-2, with 8 nucleotides matching TRBD2. Germline CDR1 and CDR2: MNHNS and SASEGT. CDR3 length: 14 residues. V gave up 8 bases and J gave up 0 bases; unmatched junction bases: 2. The CDR3 DNA reads TGTGCCAGCGGCGGGAGGTCGAACACCGGGGAGCTGTTTTTT. Translating it yields CASGGRSNTGELFF.

This chain uses TRBV5-1 with TRBJ1-5, with D perhaps matching TRBD1 (5 bases). Germline V gene lookup returns CDR1 SGHRS and CDR2 YFSETQ. Trimming cost V 2 bases and J 1 base, with 7 bases left between them. The CDR3 has 14 residues. CDR3: CASSFGGSNQPQHF. CDR3 DNA: TGCGCCAGCAGCTTTGGGGGGAGCAATCAGCCCCAGCATTTT.